The source of this TCR beta chain is a study of T cell changes during pregnancy in multiple sclerosis. The repertoire was sequenced with immunoSEQ multiplex PCR; TCRdb's copy has only in-frame clones and lacks some. The repertoire includes around 63,000 clones, roughly 92% of them detected once, and 2.5% to 3.5% sits in the top ten. The CDR3 extends over 14 amino acids. CDR1 SGHAT and CDR2 FQNNGV come from the germline V gene. Trimming took 5 bases from V and 8 from J; bases not matched to a gene: 4. The sample was CD8+ T cells from peripheral blood mononuclear cells, taken in the third trimester of pregnancy. The source of this sequence is a female donor in good health, enrolled as a control in a pregnancy study. V gene TRBV11-2 combines with J gene TRBJ1-4, with 11 bases that match TRBD1. The CDR3 is CASSLGQGGEKLFF. In DNA form, the CDR3 reads TGTGCCAGCAGCCTGGGACAGGGGGGGGAAAAACTGTTTTTT.